The 26 T cell receptor beta chains presented below share a single source sample, sequenced in a study of blood T cell repertoires in COVID-19. Using immunoSEQ multiplex PCR, the repertoire was profiled, and TCRdb retains in-frame clones only, with some absent. The repertoire consists of 200,000 or so clones, with around 85% occurring once and the leading ten covering around 2.3%. The sample consisted of peripheral blood. Source of these receptors: a man aged 65 to 85 with active or convalescent COVID-19.

This clone was counted once. The genes are TRBV27 and TRBJ1-2; perhaps TRBD1 as D (5 bases). The CDR3 consists of 13 residues. V lost 5 bases and J lost 8, with 15 bases in between. The germline V gene encodes CDR1 MNHEY and CDR2 SMNVEV (reference sequence). The DNA of the CDR3 is TGTGCCAGCAGTCGTAATGGGGCTCGGGGCTACACCTTC. Residues: CASSRNGARGYTF.

CDR3 nucleotides: TGCGCCAGCAGCGGACAGGGGGGGTCCCAGTACTTC. Protein: CASSGQGGSQYF. This rearrangement joins TRBV5-1 to TRBJ2-5, with TRBD1 identical over 10 bases. CDR1 and CDR2 from the germline V gene are SGHRS and YFSETQ. The CDR3 is made up of 12 amino acids. The J segment lost 9 bases and the V segment lost 4 bases, leaving 3 bases of the junction unmatched. Drawing the rest from reference TRBV5-1 and TRBJ2-5, the complete variable domain is KAGVTQTPRYLIKTRGQQVTLSCSPISGHRSVSWYQQTPGQGLQFLFEYFSETQRNKGNFPGRFSGRQFSNSRSEMNVSTLELGDSALYLCASSGQGGSQYFGPGTRLLVL.

The chain uses TRBV18 and TRBJ2-1; 7 bases are shared with TRBD1. Losses at the gene ends were 3 bases for V and 6 bases for J; bases not matched to a gene: 5. The CDR3 has 14 residues. Germline lookup yields CDR1 KGHSH and CDR2 LQKENI. The DNA for the CDR3 is TGTGCCAGCTCACCTACAGGGGATCCCAATGAGCAGTTCTTC. This sequence encodes CASSPTGDPNEQFF.

The chain uses TRBV19 and TRBJ1-5; TRBD1 is a possible D gene (5 bases). This CDR3 is built from 14 residues. V shed 3 bases and J shed 3 bases, with 9 bases lying between them. Germline CDR1 reads LNHDA; CDR2 reads SQIVND (reference sequence). CDR3 region: CASSMGRYNQPQHF. In nucleotides, the CDR3 is TGTGCCAGTAGTATGGGGCGATACAATCAGCCCCAGCATTTT.

V and J are TRBV28 and TRBJ1-5; 8 bases align to TRBD1. After removal of 4 bases from V and 4 bases from J, the junction contained 6 bases not matched to a gene. Per the germline V gene, CDR1 is MDHEN and CDR2 is SYDVKM. CDR3 length equals 15 residues. In DNA, the CDR3 is TGTGCCAGCAGTTCCCAGGGGGCTGGTAATCAGCCCCAGCATTTT. It yields the protein CASSSQGAGNQPQHF.

This clone has only one observation. CDR3 DNA: TGTGCCAGCAGTTACGGGGGGGCTGGTTATTCACCCCTCCACTTT. Translating gives CASSYGGAGYSPLHF. The V gene is TRBV6-5, the J gene TRBJ1-6, with D possibly matching TRBD1 (6 bases). The CDR3 consists of 15 residues. Trimming pared 2 bases from V and 8 bases from J, leaving 13 bases between. Looked up from germline, CDR1 is MNHEY and CDR2 is SVGAGI.

V and J are TRBV18 and TRBJ2-3; D remains ambiguous. There are 14 residues in the CDR3. The V gene lost 3 bases and the J gene lost 3 bases, with 10 bases spanning the gap. The germline CDR1 and CDR2 sequences are KGHSH and LQKENI. For the CDR3, the DNA is TGTGCCAGCTCACCCCCGGCCGGGACAGATACGCAGTATTTT. This gives the protein CASSPPAGTDTQYF.

This chain links TRBV7-6 with TRBJ2-1; TRBD1 aligns across 10 bases. CDR1 is SGHVS, CDR2 FNYEAQ, per germline. The CDR3 consists of 15 residues. V lost 4 bases, J lost 10 bases, and 10 bases stayed unmatched. The CDR3 DNA reads TGTGCCAGCAGCTGGGGGGGACAGGGGCCTGGAGAGCAGTTCTTC. This codes for CASSWGGQGPGEQFF.

This chain uses TRBV28 with TRBJ2-5, with D possibly matching TRBD1 (5 bases). The CDR3 contains 14 residues. The ends were cut back, 2 bases at V and 1 base at J, with 8 bases in the middle. Germline V gene data show CDR1 as MDHEN and CDR2 as SYDVKM. CDR3 DNA sequence: TGTGCCAGCAGTTTAGTAGGGGCCCAAGAGACCCAGTACTTC. Protein sequence: CASSLVGAQETQYF.

The chain has TRBV6-2 or TRBV6-3 and TRBJ2-1; no definite D call. The CDR3 extends over 14 amino acids. V was cut by 0 bases and J by 7 bases, with 10 bases left in between. Per the germline V gene, CDR1 is MNHEY and CDR2 is SVGEGT. The CDR3 region is CASSYSAIPNEQFF. The CDR3 DNA reads TGTGCCAGCAGTTACTCGGCCATCCCGAATGAGCAGTTCTTC.

The J gene is TRBJ2-7, the V gene TRBV19; no firm D call. This CDR3 is built from 13 residues. Between the trimmed V and J ends, which lost 3 bases and 4 bases, there was a span of 10 bases. The germline gives CDR1 LNHDA, CDR2 SQIVND (reference sequence). The CDR3 is CASSITPRYEQYF. In nucleotides, the CDR3 is TGTGCCAGTAGTATCACACCTAGATACGAGCAGTACTTC.

This clone has a single count. V and J are TRBV7-8 and TRBJ2-5; perhaps TRBD2 as D (6 bases). Germline lookup yields CDR1 SGHVS and CDR2 FQNEAQ. The CDR3 totals 18 residues. The V end lost 1 base, the J end lost 1 base, and 19 bases lay between the germline ends. The CDR3 loop reads CASSLVGSWRVAQETQYF. For the CDR3, the DNA is TGTGCCAGCAGCTTAGTAGGGTCGTGGAGGGTAGCCCAAGAGACCCAGTACTTC.

V is TRBV5-1 and J is TRBJ2-2, with 8 positions matching TRBD2. This CDR3 has 15 amino acids. Germline CDR1 is SGHRS and CDR2 is YFSETQ. Germline trimming cut 3 bases from V and 0 bases from J; bases unmatched to any gene: 1. The CDR3 DNA follows: TGCGCCAGCAGCTCACTAGCGGCGAACACCGGGGAGCTGTTTTTT. Amino acids: CASSSLAANTGELFF.

This rearrangement joins TRBV12-3 or TRBV12-4 to TRBJ2-6; no reliable D call. V lost 2 bases to trimming and J lost 4 bases, with 3 bases between them. The CDR3 contains 13 residues. CDR3 region: CASSLSGANVLTF. CDR3 bases: TGTGCCAGCAGTTTATCAGGGGCCAACGTCCTGACTTTC.

The V gene is TRBV3-1 (or the pseudogene TRBV3-2), the J gene TRBJ1-1, with D possibly matching TRBD1 (5 bases). V was trimmed by 4 bases and J by 7 bases, leaving 16 bases between them. The CDR3 contains 14 residues. Germline loops: CDR1 LGHDT, CDR2 YNNKEL (reference sequence). The DNA of the CDR3 is TGTGCCAGCAGCCCCCTGGGCTGGGGCCTTGAAGCTTTCTTT. As protein: CASSPLGWGLEAFF.

The V gene is TRBV5-5, the J gene TRBJ2-3; D is possibly TRBD2 (7 bases). The CDR3 is 18 amino acids. Per the germline V gene, CDR1 is SGHKS and CDR2 is YYEKEE (reference sequence). Trimming took 0 bases from V and 3 from J, leaving 20 bases between them. CDR3 DNA: TGTGCCAGCAGCTTGGGTTTTGGGGGGGCCAGGGGTACAGATACGCAGTATTTT. Translated, it gives CASSLGFGGARGTDTQYF.

V usage is TRBV11-2 and J usage is TRBJ2-1, with TRBD1 matching over 9 bases. The V gene's germline CDR1 is SGHAT and CDR2 FQNNGV. V was pared by 5 bases and J by 4 bases, with 9 bases of the junction left unmatched. The CDR3 length is 16 residues. CDR3: CASSLHAGTGYNEQFF. CDR3 sequence (DNA): TGTGCCAGCAGCCTCCATGCCGGGACAGGGTACAATGAGCAGTTCTTC.

This chain joins TRBV2 and TRBJ1-3; perhaps TRBD1 as D (5 bases). V was trimmed by 4 bases and J by 2 bases, leaving 12 bases between them. Germline V gives CDR1 SNHLY, CDR2 FYNNEI. The CDR3 is 15 residues long. Here the CDR3 DNA reads TGTGCCAGCAGTGTGGGGGGAGTCACTGGAAACACCATATATTTT. Amino acid sequence: CASSVGGVTGNTIYF.

This rearrangement joins TRBV6-5 to TRBJ2-7, with D unresolved. The CDR3 consists of 11 residues. Between the trimmed V and J ends, which lost 6 bases and 4 bases, there was a span of 7 bases. Germline-derived CDR1 and CDR2 are MNHEY and SVGAGI. The CDR3 loop reads CASSDTYEQYF. In nucleotides, the CDR3 is TGTGCCAGCAGCGACACTTACGAGCAGTACTTC.

The V call is TRBV18, the J call TRBJ2-1; 8 nucleotides match TRBD2. Germline V CDR1 and CDR2: KGHSH, LQKENI. This CDR3 has 16 amino acids. With 4 bases clipped from V and 0 bases from J, the junction kept 5 bases outside the gene matches. CDR3 DNA: TGTGCCAGCTCACAGCGGGGGACAAACTCCTACAATGAGCAGTTCTTC. Protein: CASSQRGTNSYNEQFF. Combining the CDR3 with reference TRBV18 and TRBJ2-1 gives the whole variable domain NAGVMQNPRHLVRRRGQEARLRCSPMKGHSHVYWYRQLPEEGLKFMVYLQKENIIDESGMPKERFSAEFPKEGPSILRIQQVVRGDSAAYFCASSQRGTNSYNEQFFGPGTRLTVL.

The rearrangement uses TRBV5-1 and TRBJ1-2; unclear D gene. CDR3 length: 14 amino acids. V dropped 0 bases and J dropped 1 base, with 7 bases sitting between them. In germline, CDR1 is SGHRS, CDR2 YFSETQ. CDR3 sequence: CASSLAGSNYGYTF. In nucleotides, the CDR3 is TGCGCCAGCAGCTTGGCCGGGAGTAACTATGGCTACACCTTC. The full variable domain, completed using reference TRBV5-1 and TRBJ1-2, is KAGVTQTPRYLIKTRGQQVTLSCSPISGHRSVSWYQQTPGQGLQFLFEYFSETQRNKGNFPGRFSGRQFSNSRSEMNVSTLELGDSALYLCASSLAGSNYGYTFGSGTRLTVV.

This chain uses TRBV7-9 with TRBJ1-2; D remains ambiguous. Trimming shortened V by 2 bases and J by 8 bases, and 15 bases separated the two germline ends. This CDR3 has 14 residues. Germline loops: CDR1 SEHNR, CDR2 FQNEAQ (reference sequence). This CDR3 reads CASSLSRELDGYTF. Here the CDR3 DNA reads TGTGCCAGCAGCTTAAGCCGGGAGTTGGACGGCTACACCTTC.

V gene TRBV28 combines with J gene TRBJ2-2; D is perhaps TRBD2 (5 bases). The ends were cut back, 4 bases at V and 4 bases at J, with 16 bases in the middle. In germline, CDR1 is MDHEN, CDR2 SYDVKM. The length of the CDR3 is 16 residues. CDR3 coding DNA: TGTGCCAGCAGTTCCCTGGAGGTGGGGATCACCGGGGAGCTGTTTTTT. Translation: CASSSLEVGITGELFF. The entire variable domain, with the rest obtained from reference TRBV28 and TRBJ2-2, is as follows: DVKVTQSSRYLVKRTGEKVFLECVQDMDHENMFWYRQDPGLGLRLIYFSYDVKMKEKGDIPEGYSVSREKKERFSLILESASTNQTSMYLCASSSLEVGITGELFFGEGSRLTVL.

The CDR3 here is CAIGAGSYNEQFF. DNA for the CDR3: TGTGCCATCGGAGCGGGGAGCTACAATGAGCAGTTCTTC. The chain is built from TRBV10-3 and TRBJ2-1; 7 positions agree with TRBD2. Per the germline V gene, CDR1 is ENHRY and CDR2 is SYGVKD. The length of the CDR3 is 13 residues. With V trimmed by 8 bases and J by 3 bases, 4 bases remained unmatched.

The J gene is TRBJ1-5, the V gene TRBV12-3 or TRBV12-4; 7 nucleotides align to TRBD1. V lost 4 bases, J lost 10 bases, and 7 bases stayed unmatched. This CDR3 comprises 13 residues. CDR3 loop: CASSSSWDSPQHF. CDR3 nucleotides: TGTGCCAGCAGTTCTTCCTGGGACAGCCCCCAGCATTTT.

This chain uses TRBV5-4 with TRBJ2-2, with 14 bases identical to TRBD2. The germline gives CDR1 SGHNT, CDR2 YYREEE (reference sequence). V lost 4 bases to trimming and J lost 7 bases; unmatched junction nucleotides: 18. The CDR3 totals 20 residues. CDR3 coding DNA: TGTGCCAGCAGCACAGGACCGGGACTAGCGGGAGCGGAGTCTAGCGGGGAGCTGTTTTTT. Translation: CASSTGPGLAGAESSGELFF.